These 14 T cell receptor beta chains were all obtained from the same sample, sequenced in a study of T cell responses to AZD1222 COVID-19 vaccine. TCRdb keeps only in-frame clones here, not all; method: immunoSEQ multiplex PCR. The sample holds roughly 84,000 clones, roughly 87% seen once. This specimen consisted of peripheral blood, obtained 28 days after the second AZD1222 dose. The receptors stem from an adult who received the AZD1222 COVID-19 vaccine.

The chain joins TRBV11-3 to TRBJ2-5, with D perhaps matching TRBD2 (7 bases). The V end lost 1 base, the J end lost 5 bases, and 20 bases lay between the germline ends. From germline, CDR1 is SGHNT and CDR2 YENEEA. The length of the CDR3 is 17 residues. The CDR3 is CASSLGRLAGAAETQYF. DNA of the CDR3: TGTGCCAGCAGCTTAGGAAGGTTGGCGGGGGCGGCGGAGACCCAGTACTTC.

This chain's CDR3 is CASSPQDSLPANEKLFF. CDR3 DNA: TGTGCCAGTAGTCCGCAGGACAGCCTCCCAGCTAATGAAAAACTGTTTTTT. The V and J genes are TRBV19 and TRBJ1-4; D might be TRBD1 (6 bases). The CDR3 loop spans 17 amino acids. Germline CDR1 reads LNHDA; CDR2 reads SQIVND (reference sequence). Trimming stripped 5 bases from V and 3 bases from J, with 19 bases between.

The rearrangement uses TRBV28 and TRBJ2-6; D remains ambiguous. Germline V lookup: CDR1 MDHEN, CDR2 SYDVKM. Trimming stripped 6 bases from V and 0 bases from J, with 12 bases between. This CDR3 contains 16 residues. CDR3 bases: TGTGCCAGCAGCCCGGTCTTCCGCTCTGGGGCCAACGTCCTGACTTTC. Amino acids: CASSPVFRSGANVLTF.

The chain joins TRBV3-1 (or the pseudogene TRBV3-2) to TRBJ2-7; tentatively, D is TRBD1 or TRBD2 (5 bases each). Per germline, CDR1 LGHDT and CDR2 YNNKEL (reference sequence). V lost 2 bases, J lost 0 bases, and 17 bases lay in between. The CDR3 runs 17 residues. CDR3 loop: CASSQFEGPASSYEQYF. Written as DNA, the CDR3 is TGTGCCAGCAGCCAATTTGAGGGGCCTGCCAGCTCCTACGAGCAGTACTTC.

J is TRBJ2-7 and V is TRBV18, with 10 positions matching TRBD1. This CDR3 contains 14 residues. Germline V lookup: CDR1 KGHSH, CDR2 LQKENI. The trim removed 6 bases at V and 3 bases at J, leaving 5 bases unmatched. The CDR3 region is CASSQGTGDYEQYF. The DNA for the CDR3 is TGTGCCAGCTCCCAGGGGACAGGGGACTACGAGCAGTACTTC. The entire variable domain, with the rest obtained from reference TRBV18 and TRBJ2-7, is as follows: NAGVMQNPRHLVRRRGQEARLRCSPMKGHSHVYWYRQLPEEGLKFMVYLQKENIIDESGMPKERFSAEFPKEGPSILRIQQVVRGDSAAYFCASSQGTGDYEQYFGPGTRLTVT.

The chain couples TRBV7-2 to TRBJ2-2; 7 bases align to TRBD2. Germline V lookup: CDR1 SGHTA, CDR2 FQGNSA. The CDR3 runs 15 residues. J gave up 4 bases and V 2 bases, and 4 bases lay outside the gene matches. The DNA of the CDR3 is TGTGCCAGCAGCTTAACTAGCGCCACCACCGGGGAGCTGTTTTTT. Amino acids: CASSLTSATTGELFF.

This chain connects TRBV5-1 to TRBJ1-1; TRBD1 agrees at 8 bases. Germline CDR1 SGHRS, CDR2 YFSETQ. The CDR3 has 15 residues. V lost 0 bases, J lost 2 bases, and 3 bases stayed unmatched. This CDR3 reads CASSLGGQGNTEAFF. DNA for the CDR3: TGCGCCAGCAGCTTGGGTGGACAGGGAAACACTGAAGCTTTCTTT.

The V call is TRBV4-1, the J call TRBJ2-2; 10 bases match TRBD1. The germline CDR1 and CDR2 sequences are MGHRA and YSYEKL. The CDR3 runs to 15 residues. V trimming: 4 bases; J trimming: 6 bases; junction bases outside the gene matches: 5. The CDR3 sequence is CASSRWTGGPGELFF. CDR3 sequence (DNA): TGCGCCAGCAGCCGGTGGACAGGGGGGCCCGGGGAGCTGTTTTTT.

This clone was recorded once. The chain recombines TRBV4-3 with TRBJ2-3; possibly TRBD2 for D (6 bases). Trimming removed 3 bases from V and 1 base from J, with 11 bases in between. CDR3 size: 15 residues. Looked up from germline, CDR1 is LGHNA and CDR2 is YSLEER. CDR3 sequence: CASSHPSVGTDTQYF. CDR3 DNA: TGCGCCAGCAGCCATCCTAGCGTAGGCACAGATACGCAGTATTTT.

This clone was seen only a few times. The chain uses TRBV11-2 and TRBJ1-5; D not resolved. Trimming left V 5 bases short and J 7 bases short, with 9 bases between. This CDR3 spans 12 amino acids. Germline-derived CDR1 and CDR2 are SGHAT and FQNNGV. The CDR3 is CASSLGGQPQHF. The CDR3 region has the DNA TGTGCCAGCAGCCTCGGCGGGCAGCCCCAGCATTTT.

This sequence joins TRBV7-2 and TRBJ1-4; D might be TRBD1 (5 bases). Trimming took off 5 bases at V and 7 bases at J, with 14 bases between the two ends. The length of the CDR3 is 14 residues. Per germline, CDR1 SGHTA and CDR2 FQGNSA. The CDR3, as DNA: TGTGCCAGCAGCCCCCAGGGCGGATCTGAAAAACTGTTTTTT. Translated, it gives CASSPQGGSEKLFF.

The chain uses TRBV4-3 and TRBJ2-1; TRBD2 agrees at 13 bases. Germline V gene sequence: CDR1 LGHNA, CDR2 YSLEER. The V gene end was trimmed by 4 bases and the J gene end by 10 bases; junction bases not matched to a gene: 7. This CDR3 contains 15 residues. Here the CDR3 reads CASSLTAGLAGEQFF. The CDR3 DNA sequence: TGCGCCAGCAGCCTCACAGCGGGACTAGCGGGGGAGCAGTTCTTC.

The chain combines TRBV6-5 with TRBJ2-5; either TRBD1 or TRBD2 may supply D (5 bases each). CDR1 is MNHEY and CDR2 is SVGAGI in the germline V gene. The CDR3 has 14 residues. V lost 0 bases, J lost 3 bases, and 8 bases lay in between. CDR3 nucleotide sequence: TGTGCCAGCAGTTACTCCGGGGCCGAAGAGACCCAGTACTTC. Translating it yields CASSYSGAEETQYF.

The chain joins TRBV24-1 to TRBJ1-1, with a possible D match to TRBD1 (6 bases). The germline V gene has CDR1 KGHDR and CDR2 SFDVKD. CDR3 length: 14 residues. V shed 5 bases and J shed 1 base, with 10 bases lying between them. The CDR3 coding sequence is TGTGCCACCAGTGCCCCGGGACAGAACACTGAAGCTTTCTTT. This codes for CATSAPGQNTEAFF.